This T cell receptor beta chain stems from a study of T cell responses to AZD1222 COVID-19 vaccine. This CDR3 has 16 residues. Germline-derived CDR1 and CDR2 are MGHRA and YSYEKL. V trimming: 1 base; J trimming: 4 bases; junction bases outside the gene matches: 6. Assay: immunoSEQ multiplex PCR; the TCRdb copy retains only in-frame clones and omits some. The profile shows approximately 150,000 clones, about nine tenths of them singletons. This clonotype originated in an adult who received the AZD1222 COVID-19 vaccine. The V gene is TRBV4-1, the J gene TRBJ2-1, with 8 bases fitting TRBD1. The sample was peripheral blood, taken 28 days after the second AZD1222 dose. CDR3 sequence reads: CASSQATGGGYNEQFF. The CDR3 DNA follows: TGCGCCAGCAGCCAAGCTACAGGGGGTGGATACAATGAGCAGTTCTTC.